The 30 T cell receptor beta chains reported below all come from one sample, sequenced in a study of human T cells and chemical hapten exposure. Time point denoted: patch test 3, about 24 weeks after DPC sensitization. Sample treatment: therapeutic diphenylcyclopropenone sensitization with weekly scalp DPC. TCRdb recomputed calls from the RACE reads with MiXCR, one row per CDR3 protein. The sample yields 95,000 to 150,000 distinct CDR3 sequences, about 10% seen once. This material consisted of whole blood, taken in connection with sensitization to the hapten diphenylcyclopropenone (DPC). Source of these receptors: a woman in her fifties or sixties with alopecia areata. Some clones in this sample may be carry-over from other donors' samples.

This clonotype was recorded at least ten times. The CDR3 protein is CASREGQGGDGYTF. In nucleotides, the CDR3 is TGTGCCAGCAGAGAGGGGCAGGGGGGAGATGGCTACACCTTC. The V and J genes are TRBV28 and TRBJ1-2; 7 bases fit TRBD1. With V trimmed by 6 bases and J by 6 bases, 10 bases remained unmatched. The CDR3 contains 14 residues. CDR1 and CDR2 (germline): MDHEN, SYDVKM.

This chain uses TRBV12-3 or TRBV12-4 with TRBJ1-4; D is unclear. This CDR3 has 12 residues. Trimming left V 3 bases short and J 7 bases short, with 6 bases between. CDR3 nucleotide sequence: TGTGCCAGCAGTTTTGCTGGTGAAAAACTGTTTTTT. It translates to CASSFAGEKLFF.

V gene TRBV5-1 combines with J gene TRBJ1-3; D gene unclear. Between the trimmed V and J ends, which lost 0 bases and 0 bases, there was a span of 7 bases. The germline V gene encodes CDR1 SGHRS and CDR2 YFSETQ. The CDR3 extends over 15 amino acids. CDR3 residues: CASSLDGFSGNTIYF. CDR3 coding DNA: TGCGCCAGCAGCTTGGATGGCTTCTCTGGAAACACCATATATTTT.

The chain combines TRBV7-2 with TRBJ2-7; 11 bases are shared with TRBD2. J gave up 6 bases and V 5 bases, and 12 bases lay outside the gene matches. The CDR3 consists of 16 residues. From germline, CDR1 is SGHTA and CDR2 FQGNSA. CDR3 protein: CASSPHSSGGTFEQYF. CDR3 nucleotides: TGTGCCAGCAGCCCTCATTCTAGCGGGGGGACGTTCGAGCAGTACTTC.

The chain couples TRBV28 to TRBJ2-3, with 13 bases lining up with TRBD2. CDR3 length equals 16 residues. The ends lost 5 bases at V and 5 bases at J; junction bases unmatched: 7. Germline assignment: CDR1 MDHEN and CDR2 SYDVKM. The CDR3: CASSQGLAGLLDTQYF. The CDR3 DNA is TGTGCCAGCAGTCAGGGACTAGCGGGACTCCTAGATACGCAGTATTTT. Supplemented by reference TRBV28 and TRBJ2-3, the full variable domain reads DVKVTQSSRYLVKRTGEKVFLECVQDMDHENMFWYRQDPGLGLRLIYFSYDVKMKEKGDIPEGYSVSREKKERFSLILESASTNQTSMYLCASSQGLAGLLDTQYFGPGTRLTVL.

The chain uses TRBV27 and TRBJ2-1, with D uncertain. The germline V gene has CDR1 MNHEY and CDR2 SMNVEV (reference sequence). The CDR3 has 12 amino acids. V was pared by 2 bases and J by 6 bases, with 5 bases between. The DNA for the CDR3 is TGTGCCAGCAGTTTAAGTCCCAATGAGCAGTTCTTC. It translates to CASSLSPNEQFF.

A few counts support this clonotype. The V and J genes are TRBV27 and TRBJ2-6; 7 bases are a match to TRBD1. V was clipped by 4 bases and J by 4 bases; unmatched bases: 13. CDR1 and CDR2 from the germline V gene are MNHEY and SMNVEV (reference sequence). The CDR3 totals 18 residues. CDR3 protein: CASSSIQGKAPGANVLTF. Written as DNA, the CDR3 is TGTGCCAGCAGTTCCATACAGGGGAAGGCGCCCGGGGCCAACGTCCTGACTTTC.

The J gene is TRBJ1-5, the V gene TRBV18; no reliable D call. V was shortened by 2 bases and J by 7 bases, with 9 bases between the two germline ends. Germline V gene lookup returns CDR1 KGHSH and CDR2 LQKENI. This CDR3 has 13 residues. CDR3 nucleotide sequence: TGTGCCAGCTCACCAGGTTTCGACCAGCCCCAGCATTTT. Amino acid sequence: CASSPGFDQPQHF.

This clonotype was seen ten or more times. The chain combines TRBV4-1 with TRBJ1-1; 11 bases agree with TRBD1. The V and J ends lost 8 bases and 4 bases, in that order; junction bases with no gene match: 0. The CDR3 length is 12 residues. Germline values: CDR1 MGHRA, CDR2 YSYEKL. The chain's CDR3 is CASGTGGTEAFF. The CDR3 DNA reads TGCGCCAGCGGGACAGGGGGCACTGAAGCTTTCTTT.

This clonotype was counted many times. The chain links TRBV10-3 to TRBJ1-5; tentative D call: TRBD1 (5 bases). The CDR3 is made up of 14 amino acids. V was pared by 0 bases and J by 9 bases, with 12 bases between. Germline loops: CDR1 ENHRY, CDR2 SYGVKD. DNA for the CDR3: TGTGCCATCAGTGAGTCGACTCAGGGCTCGCCCCAGCATTTT. Translation gives CAISESTQGSPQHF.

This clonotype was counted only a few times. The chain uses TRBV5-6 and TRBJ2-7; the D is unclear. The CDR3 contains 13 residues. Deletions cut 4 bases from V and 7 bases from J, with 15 bases between. Germline V gives CDR1 SGHDT, CDR2 YYEEEE. The CDR3 here is CASSPNSMGEQYF. CDR3 nucleotides: TGTGCCAGCAGCCCGAACTCGATGGGAGAGCAGTACTTC.

This clonotype showed up just a few times. Here the CDR3 reads CASSHGQGEAFF. The CDR3 bases are TGCGCCAGCAGTCACGGACAGGGAGAAGCTTTCTTT. The V gene is TRBV5-1, the J gene TRBJ1-1; TRBD1 aligns across 8 bases. The CDR3 extends over 12 amino acids. Losses at the gene ends were 5 bases for V and 8 bases for J; bases not matched to a gene: 5. Germline CDR1 and CDR2: SGHRS and YFSETQ.

This clonotype showed up just a few times. The chain links TRBV2 to TRBJ2-3; 10 positions agree with TRBD2. The germline gives CDR1 SNHLY, CDR2 FYNNEI. The CDR3 runs to 13 residues. V lost 10 bases, J lost 2 bases, and 3 bases stayed unmatched. CDR3 nucleotide sequence: TGTGCCAACCTAGCGGGGGTCACAGATACGCAGTATTTT. Amino acid sequence: CANLAGVTDTQYF. Based on the CDR3 plus reference TRBV2 and TRBJ2-3, the full variable domain is EPEVTQTPSHQVTQMGQEVILRCVPISNHLYFYWYRQILGQKVEFLVSFYNNEISEKSEIFDDQFSVERPDGSNFTLKIRSTKLEDSAMYFCANLAGVTDTQYFGPGTRLTVL.

This clonotype has a handful of counts. V gene TRBV6-6 combines with J gene TRBJ1-2, with 7 bases that match TRBD1. The CDR3 length is 14 residues. Germline V gives CDR1 MNHNY, CDR2 SVGAGI (reference sequence). V gave up 2 bases and J gave up 4 bases; unmatched junction bases: 4. CDR3 sequence (DNA): TGTGCCAGCAGTTACGACGGGACAGCCTATGGCTACACCTTC. Encoded protein: CASSYDGTAYGYTF.

The V call is TRBV29-1, the J call TRBJ2-1; D not resolved. The CDR3 extends over 14 amino acids. V lost 5 bases to trimming and J lost 0 bases, with 11 bases between them. Per germline, CDR1 SQVTM and CDR2 ANQGSEA. Here the CDR3 reads CSVTLQSSYNEQFF. The CDR3 DNA reads TGCAGCGTTACCCTACAGAGCTCCTACAATGAGCAGTTCTTC.

This clonotype was counted only a few times. V is TRBV7-9 and J is TRBJ2-7; TRBD2 matches at 9 bases. V lost 3 bases, J lost 4 bases, and 10 bases stayed unmatched. Germline CDR1 SEHNR, CDR2 FQNEAQ (reference sequence). CDR3 length: 16 residues. The CDR3 loop reads CASSLKAGGPQYEQYF. CDR3 in DNA: TGTGCCAGCAGCTTGAAGGCGGGAGGGCCCCAGTACGAGCAGTACTTC. The variable domain in full, with the rest retrieved from reference TRBV7-9 and TRBJ2-7, is DTGVSQNPRHKITKRGQNVTFRCDPISEHNRLYWYRQTLGQGPEFLTYFQNEAQLEKSRLLSDRFSAERPKGSFSTLEIQRTEQGDSAMYLCASSLKAGGPQYEQYFGPGTRLTVT.

The table lists this clonotype with a few counts. V and J are TRBV12-3 or TRBV12-4 and TRBJ2-5, with 13 nucleotides matching TRBD2. Trimming removed 5 bases from V and 4 bases from J; junction bases left unmatched: 4. There are 15 residues in the CDR3. The CDR3 DNA sequence: TGTGCCAGCAGTCGGACTAGCGGGGGTGGAGAGACCCAGTACTTC. Residues: CASSRTSGGGETQYF.

This clonotype has just a few counts. The chain uses TRBV24-1 and TRBJ1-5; the D is unclear. The CDR3 is 13 residues long. V was pared by 5 bases and J by 2 bases, with 6 bases between. Germline assignment: CDR1 KGHDR and CDR2 SFDVKD. This chain's CDR3 is CATSVSGNQPQHF. Here the CDR3 DNA reads TGTGCCACCAGTGTAAGTGGCAATCAGCCCCAGCATTTT.

This clonotype was seen only a few times. This chain connects TRBV3-1 to TRBJ1-4, with TRBD1 matching over 9 bases. CDR3 length equals 16 residues. CDR1 is LGHDT, CDR2 YNNKEL, per germline (reference sequence). Germline trimming cut 1 base from V and 6 bases from J; bases unmatched to any gene: 6. CDR3 amino acids: CASSQGTRTGDEKLFF. CDR3 sequence (DNA): TGTGCCAGCAGCCAAGGTACCCGGACAGGGGATGAAAAACTGTTTTTT.

This chain joins TRBV6-6 and TRBJ2-3, with D hard to call. V was shortened by 5 bases and J by 4 bases, with 7 bases between the two germline ends. CDR1 is MNHNY and CDR2 is SVGAGI in the germline V gene (reference sequence). The CDR3 runs 12 residues. The CDR3 DNA sequence: TGTGCCAGCAGTCCATCCCCAGATACGCAGTATTTT. Translation: CASSPSPDTQYF.

The chain employs TRBV6-2 or TRBV6-3 and TRBJ2-2; unclear D gene. The CDR3 sequence is 14 residues long. V was cut by 2 bases and J by 2 bases, with 6 bases left in between. Germline CDR1 is MNHEY and CDR2 is SVGEGT. CDR3 amino acids: CASSYAANTGELFF. The DNA of the CDR3 is TGTGCCAGCAGTTACGCAGCTAACACCGGGGAGCTGTTTTTT.

The chain combines TRBV4-1 with TRBJ1-6; TRBD1 matches at 10 bases. Per the germline V gene, CDR1 is MGHRA and CDR2 is YSYEKL. The CDR3 has 16 residues. The J segment lost 6 bases and the V segment lost 3 bases, leaving 5 bases of the junction unmatched. The CDR3: CASSHTRDRGNSPLHF. The CDR3, as DNA: TGCGCCAGCAGCCACACCCGGGACAGGGGTAATTCACCCCTCCACTTT.

V is TRBV13 and J is TRBJ2-3; no definite D call. The CDR3 consists of 11 residues. Trimming pared 0 bases from V and 8 bases from J, leaving 3 bases between. Per germline, CDR1 PRHDT and CDR2 FYEKMQ (reference sequence). This CDR3 reads CASSLGSTQYF. CDR3 nucleotide sequence: TGTGCCAGCAGCTTAGGGTCTACGCAGTATTTT. The full variable domain, its missing parts supplied by reference TRBV13 and TRBJ2-3, is AAGVIQSPRHLIKEKRETATLKCYPIPRHDTVYWYQQGPGQDPQFLISFYEKMQSDKGSIPDRFSAQQFSDYHSELNMSSLELGDSALYFCASSLGSTQYFGPGTRLTVL.

This clonotype was counted at least ten times. This chain joins TRBV5-1 and TRBJ2-5; no clear D. The germline V and J ends were trimmed by 1 base and 5 bases, with 9 bases remaining between them. The CDR3 loop spans 13 amino acids. Germline V gives CDR1 SGHRS, CDR2 YFSETQ. The CDR3 DNA is TGCGCCAGCAGCTTGCGCACGTCGGAGACCCAGTACTTC. It yields the protein CASSLRTSETQYF.

The chain employs TRBV4-2 and TRBJ2-3; D is ambiguous. The V end lost 0 bases, the J end lost 6 bases, and 13 bases lay between the germline ends. This CDR3 is built from 15 residues. The V gene's germline CDR1 is LGHNA and CDR2 YNFKEQ. The CDR3, as DNA: TGTGCCAGCAGCCAAGAAGGGCTAGAAATGGATACGCAGTATTTT. Protein product: CASSQEGLEMDTQYF.

At least ten counts were recorded for this clonotype. The gene calls are TRBV12-3 or TRBV12-4 and TRBJ1-1; D perhaps matches TRBD1 (6 bases). This CDR3 is 16 amino acids long. Trimming stripped 5 bases from V and 0 bases from J, with 16 bases between. As DNA, the CDR3 is TGTGCCAGCAGTATAGACACAGGGTTCATGAACACTGAAGCTTTCTTT. It specifies CASSIDTGFMNTEAFF.

The rearrangement links TRBV3-1 to TRBJ1-1; the D gene is possibly TRBD1 (6 bases). Trimming took 4 bases from V and 6 from J, leaving 24 bases between them. The CDR3 totals 17 residues. Germline values: CDR1 LGHDT, CDR2 YNNKEL (reference sequence). DNA for the CDR3: TGTGCCAGCAGCCCCGGACAGATTTGGGATCGAATCGCTGAAGCTTTCTTT. This gives the protein CASSPGQIWDRIAEAFF.

The chain recombines TRBV2 with TRBJ2-1; D not certain. The CDR3 consists of 14 residues. Trimming took off 6 bases at V and 6 bases at J, with 15 bases between the two ends. Germline-derived CDR1 and CDR2 are SNHLY and FYNNEI. The CDR3 loop reads CASRDGYRSNEQFF. The CDR3 nucleotides are TGTGCCAGCAGGGATGGGTATAGAAGCAATGAGCAGTTCTTC.

This clonotype was detected a few times. The CDR3 reads CSVVGPPTDTQYF. CDR3 coding DNA: TGCAGCGTTGTGGGGCCTCCCACAGATACGCAGTATTTT. The chain combines TRBV29-1 with TRBJ2-3, with D tentatively TRBD1 (5 bases). Trimming took 4 bases from V and 2 from J, leaving 10 bases between them. The CDR3 has 13 amino acids. CDR1 and CDR2 from the germline V gene are SQVTM and ANQGSEA.

This clonotype was counted only a few times. The chain is built from TRBV18 and TRBJ2-3, with 8 bases that match TRBD1. This CDR3 has 16 amino acids. Germline CDR1 reads KGHSH; CDR2 reads LQKENI. V trimming: 0 bases; J trimming: 5 bases; junction bases outside the gene matches: 7. The CDR3 reads CASSPPSAGGRDTQYF. Here the CDR3 DNA reads TGTGCCAGCTCACCACCGTCGGCAGGGGGCAGAGATACGCAGTATTTT.